This T cell receptor (beta chain) was sequenced in a study of T-cell memory formation after mild COVID-19. This clonotype was observed at least ten times. TCRdb re-analysed the 5' RACE reads in MiXCR, keeping a single row per CDR3 protein. The data hold approximately 300,000 distinct CDR3 sequences, with 15% observed a single time. Trimming took 5 bases from V and 0 from J; bases not matched to a gene: 3. The germline V gene encodes CDR1 SGHTA and CDR2 FQGNSA. The length of the CDR3 is 15 residues. This clonotype was obtained from a man aged 18-30 years who had mild COVID-19 (a few samples of this study predate the infection). Cell type and time point are not known. This rearrangement joins TRBV7-2 to TRBJ2-2; 7 bases are shared with TRBD1. The sequenced sample was PBMCs or a T cell subset sorted from them (not recorded which). CDR3 bases: TGTGCCAGCAGCCTCGGACAGGCGAACACCGGGGAGCTGTTTTTT. The encoded protein is CASSLGQANTGELFF.